These 17 T cell receptor beta chains originate from one sample sequenced in a study of blood T cell repertoires in COVID-19. The data were produced by immunoSEQ multiplex PCR, yet TCRdb's version contains in-frame clones alone and is incomplete. Of 110,000 to 150,000 clones listed, over 75% are singletons. Sequencing was done on a sample of peripheral blood. The receptor set was obtained from a man aged 50 or older with acute or convalescent COVID-19.

The chain employs TRBV5-1 and TRBJ1-4, with D unclear. The CDR3 spans 18 residues. Deletions cut 0 bases from V and 4 bases from J, with 19 bases between. Germline loops: CDR1 SGHRS, CDR2 YFSETQ. The CDR3 is CASSLAPPGRRINEKLFF. The CDR3 nucleotides read TGCGCCAGCAGCTTGGCCCCCCCCGGGAGGCGGATTAATGAAAAACTGTTTTTT.

This rearrangement joins TRBV20-1 to TRBJ1-1; D perhaps matches TRBD1 (6 bases). Deletions cut 6 bases from V and 7 bases from J, with 12 bases between. The CDR3 contains 11 residues. Per the germline V gene, CDR1 is DFQATT and CDR2 is SNEGSKA (reference sequence). The CDR3 here is CSAGRGFEAFF. CDR3 in DNA: TGCAGTGCCGGCAGGGGTTTTGAAGCTTTCTTT.

The V and J genes are TRBV10-2 and TRBJ1-1, with D maybe TRBD1 (5 bases). V lost 6 bases, J lost 3 bases, and 14 bases lay in between. CDR3 length: 14 residues. Germline CDR1 is WSHSY and CDR2 is SAAADI. The CDR3 region has the DNA TGCGCCAGCAGCGAGGGTAGGGGCGACACTGAAGCTTTCTTT. Translation gives CASSEGRGDTEAFF.

The chain combines TRBV4-2 with TRBJ1-3; D remains unclear. CDR1 LGHNA and CDR2 YNFKEQ come from the germline V gene. The CDR3 is made up of 16 amino acids. The V end was cut by 0 bases, the J end by 0 bases, with 9 bases between. The CDR3 sequence is CASSQEQLSSGNTIYF. CDR3 nucleotides: TGTGCCAGCAGCCAAGAACAGCTAAGCTCTGGAAACACCATATATTTT.

This chain links TRBV5-1 with TRBJ2-7; 13 bases map to TRBD2. Germline V lookup: CDR1 SGHRS, CDR2 YFSETQ. The CDR3 runs 15 residues. V dropped 4 bases and J dropped 3; count of bases not matched to a gene: 4. This chain's CDR3 is CASSQGLAGFYEQYF. CDR3 in DNA: TGCGCCAGCAGCCAGGGACTAGCGGGGTTCTACGAGCAGTACTTC.

This chain joins TRBV10-3 and TRBJ1-2, with 7 bases that match TRBD1. This CDR3 spans 13 amino acids. V shed 10 bases and J 7 bases; nucleotides not matched to a gene: 12. Per germline, CDR1 ENHRY and CDR2 SYGVKD. CDR3 protein: CANRIDRDGGYTF. The CDR3 nucleotides read TGTGCCAACAGGATCGACAGGGACGGTGGCTACACCTTC.

The chain carries TRBV18 and TRBJ1-1; weak D call: TRBD1 (5 bases). Germline V lookup: CDR1 KGHSH, CDR2 LQKENI. V gave up 0 bases and J gave up 5 bases, with 10 bases separating them. There are 14 residues in the CDR3. CDR3 loop: CASSPPGGVTEAFF. The DNA for the CDR3 is TGTGCCAGCTCACCACCGGGAGGGGTGACTGAAGCTTTCTTT.

The rearrangement uses TRBV3-1 (or the pseudogene TRBV3-2) and TRBJ1-2; 8 nucleotides align to TRBD1. Trimming at V came to 0 bases and at J to 8 bases, leaving 8 bases not matched to a gene. CDR1 LGHDT and CDR2 YNNKEL come from the germline V gene (reference sequence). The CDR3 contains 15 residues. The CDR3 loop reads CASSQDATGAWGYTF. The CDR3 DNA reads TGTGCCAGCAGCCAAGACGCGACAGGGGCTTGGGGCTACACCTTC.

The chain has TRBV2 and TRBJ2-7, with 7 bases matching TRBD1. In germline, CDR1 is SNHLY, CDR2 FYNNEI. This CDR3 is built from 13 residues. J gave up 4 bases and V 6 bases, and 6 bases lay outside the gene matches. In DNA form, the CDR3 reads TGTGCCAGCAGCAGGGACAGAGAATACGAGCAGTACTTC. It encodes CASSRDREYEQYF.

This chain connects TRBV21-1 to TRBJ1-2; the table assigns TRBD1, which was not confirmed against the DNA. TRBV21-1 is a documented pseudogene. CDR3 length: 18 residues. This chain's CDR3 is CASLGIRDRELTFYGYTF. Written as DNA, the CDR3 is TGTGCCAGCTTGGGGATTCGGGACAGGGAACTCACTTTCTATGGCTACACCTTC.

V usage is TRBV20-1 and J usage is TRBJ1-1; D perhaps matches TRBD1 (5 bases). The CDR3 totals 15 residues. V was trimmed by 3 bases and J by 2 bases, leaving 16 bases between them. The germline V gene encodes CDR1 DFQATT and CDR2 SNEGSKA (reference sequence). The CDR3 loop is CSASLGGNYNTEAFF. The CDR3 DNA reads TGCAGTGCTAGTCTGGGGGGAAACTACAACACTGAAGCTTTCTTT.

The V call is TRBV7-8, the J call TRBJ1-2; D is unclear. Germline CDR1 reads SGHVS; CDR2 reads FQNEAQ. Trimming left V 3 bases short and J 8 bases short, with 16 bases between. The CDR3 extends over 14 amino acids. The DNA for the CDR3 is TGTGCCAGCAGCTTTAATCTGGGAGGAGCCGGCTACACCTTC. Protein: CASSFNLGGAGYTF. Full variable domain (rest looked up from reference TRBV7-8 and TRBJ1-2): GAGVSQSPRYKVAKRGQDVALRCDPISGHVSLFWYQQALGQGPEFLTYFQNEAQLDKSGLPSDRFFAERPEGSVSTLKIQRTQQEDSAVYLCASSFNLGGAGYTFGSGTRLTVV.

This chain joins TRBV13 and TRBJ2-2; D may be TRBD1 (6 bases). V gave up 1 base and J gave up 2 bases, with 17 bases separating them. The CDR3 is 18 residues long. Germline CDR1 PRHDT, CDR2 FYEKMQ (reference sequence). In nucleotides, the CDR3 is TGTGCCAGCAGCTTAGATCTGACAGGAGCCTTTAACACCGGGGAGCTGTTTTTT. This gives the protein CASSLDLTGAFNTGELFF.

The V call is TRBV28, the J call TRBJ2-7, with TRBD1 matching over 7 bases. Trimming took 6 bases from V and 7 from J; bases not matched to a gene: 12. This CDR3 is 14 amino acids long. Germline V lookup: CDR1 MDHEN, CDR2 SYDVKM. DNA for the CDR3: TGTGCCAGCAGAAGAGCCGACAGGGTATGGGAGCAGTACTTC. As protein: CASRRADRVWEQYF.

The chain links TRBV5-8 to TRBJ2-7; TRBD1 matches 7 bases. Germline V gives CDR1 SGHTS, CDR2 YDEGEE. The CDR3 has 14 residues. The trim removed 4 bases at V and 4 bases at J, leaving 8 bases unmatched. The CDR3 is CASSHGDSLYEQYF. CDR3 in DNA: TGTGCCAGCAGCCACGGGGACAGCCTATACGAGCAGTACTTC.

The genes are TRBV11-2 and TRBJ1-1; D is possibly TRBD1 (5 bases). The V end lost 2 bases, the J end lost 1 base, and 11 bases lay between the germline ends. CDR3 size: 15 residues. The germline CDR1 and CDR2 sequences are SGHAT and FQNNGV. CDR3 protein: CASSLSAGQNTEAFF. The CDR3 DNA sequence: TGTGCCAGCAGCTTATCGGCGGGGCAGAACACTGAAGCTTTCTTT.

DNA of the CDR3: TGCGCCAGCAGCCAAGCGACAGGGGAGGTTCAGCCCCAGCATTTT. As protein: CASSQATGEVQPQHF. V gene TRBV4-1 combines with J gene TRBJ1-5; the match to TRBD1 covers 8 bases. The CDR3 extends over 15 amino acids. Trimming removed 1 base from V and 6 bases from J; junction bases left unmatched: 5. The germline V gene has CDR1 MGHRA and CDR2 YSYEKL.